This is a list of T cell receptor beta chains from one sample in a study of human versus mouse CDR3 diversity and MHC coevolution. TCRdb's table, derived via immunoSEQ multiplex PCR, lists solely in-frame clones and lacks some. The table has tens of thousands of clones, approximately 92% seen once. The sample taken for sequencing was naive CD4+ T cells from blood. All receptors come from a person aged 30 to 69 in good health. The CDR3 runs from the conserved cysteine through the conserved F or W. A D gene is named only where the DNA matches it firmly. The size entry is marked missing in some rows and otherwise reads once, few, many or a size class.

v_call: TRBV6-1; clone_size: once; d_call: TRBD1; j_call: TRBJ2-7; cdr3_nt: TGTGCCAGCACTGTGACAGGGGGGTCGTACGAGCAGTACTTC; cdr3_aa: CASTVTGGSYEQYF
v_call: TRBV18; clone_size: .; d_call: TRBD1; j_call: TRBJ2-3; cdr3_nt: TGTGCCAGCTCACAAGAGGGGGCGGTTCGGACAGATACGCAGTATTTT; cdr3_aa: CASSQEGAVRTDTQYF
v_call: TRBV18; clone_size: once; d_call: .; j_call: TRBJ2-7; cdr3_nt: TGTGCCAGCTCACCCTCCAGCGCACCCTCCTACGAGCAGTACTTC; cdr3_aa: CASSPSSAPSYEQYF
v_call: TRBV30; clone_size: .; d_call: .; j_call: TRBJ1-2; cdr3_nt: TGTGCCTGGAGCGCATATAGGGGAGGCTACACCTTC; cdr3_aa: CAWSAYRGGYTF
v_call: TRBV28; clone_size: .; d_call: TRBD2; j_call: TRBJ2-3; cdr3_nt: TGTGCCAGCAGTGTCTGGGGACTACACACAGATACGCAGTATTTT; cdr3_aa: CASSVWGLHTDTQYF
v_call: TRBV18; clone_size: .; d_call: TRBD1; j_call: TRBJ2-1; cdr3_nt: TGTGCCAGCTTTTCCGGGACAGGTAGTGAGCAGTTCTTC; cdr3_aa: CASFSGTGSEQFF
v_call: TRBV11-2; clone_size: .; d_call: TRBD1; j_call: TRBJ1-1; cdr3_nt: TGTGCCAGCAGCTACCGACAGGGGGCGGGGAACACTGAAGCTTTCTTT; cdr3_aa: CASSYRQGAGNTEAFF
v_call: TRBV7-9; clone_size: .; d_call: .; j_call: TRBJ2-2; cdr3_nt: TGTGCCAGCAGCTTAGCGGGCTCCGGGGAGCTGTTTTTT; cdr3_aa: CASSLAGSGELFF
v_call: TRBV9; clone_size: .; d_call: .; j_call: TRBJ1-5; cdr3_nt: TGTGCCAGCAGCGTAACCGGGAGCAATCAGCCCCAGCATTTT; cdr3_aa: CASSVTGSNQPQHF
v_call: TRBV18; clone_size: .; d_call: .; j_call: TRBJ1-4; cdr3_nt: TGTGCCAGCTCACCACAGGACAGAGGAGGTGAAAAACTGTTTTTT; cdr3_aa: CASSPQDRGGEKLFF
v_call: TRBV25-1; clone_size: .; d_call: .; j_call: TRBJ2-1; cdr3_nt: TGTGCCAGCAGTGATAATCACAGGGTCCCCTACAATGAGCAGTTCTTC; cdr3_aa: CASSDNHRVPYNEQFF
v_call: TRBV28; clone_size: .; d_call: .; j_call: TRBJ2-7; cdr3_nt: TGTGCCAGCAGTTTAACAGGCCCCTACGAGCAGTACTTC; cdr3_aa: CASSLTGPYEQYF
v_call: TRBV5-1; clone_size: .; d_call: .; j_call: TRBJ1-1; cdr3_nt: TGCGCCAGCAGCTTGGCGGCGGGTACCGCTGAAGCTTTCTTT; cdr3_aa: CASSLAAGTAEAFF
v_call: TRBV19; clone_size: .; d_call: TRBD2; j_call: TRBJ2-4; cdr3_nt: TGTGCCAGTAGTATCGTAGGACTAGCTGCGGCCAAAAACATTCAGTACTTC; cdr3_aa: CASSIVGLAAAKNIQYF
v_call: TRBV12-5; clone_size: .; d_call: TRBD1; j_call: TRBJ2-5; cdr3_nt: TGTGCTAGTGCCGAAGACAGGGTGGAGACCCAGTACTTC; cdr3_aa: CASAEDRVETQYF
v_call: TRBV28; clone_size: .; d_call: TRBD2; j_call: TRBJ2-7; cdr3_nt: TGTGCCAGCAGCCCCTGGGCTAGCGGGGGGTACGAGCAGTACTTC; cdr3_aa: CASSPWASGGYEQYF
v_call: TRBV21-1; clone_size: few; d_call: .; j_call: TRBJ2-7; cdr3_nt: TGTGCCAGCAGCAATCGGGAGGCCGTCTACGAGCAGTACTTC; cdr3_aa: CASSNREAVYEQYF
v_call: TRBV2; clone_size: .; d_call: TRBD1; j_call: TRBJ2-5; cdr3_nt: TGTGCCAGCAGTGGAAGGGGGCACCGGGAGACCCAGTACTTC; cdr3_aa: CASSGRGHRETQYF
v_call: TRBV28; clone_size: .; d_call: .; j_call: TRBJ1-1; cdr3_nt: TGTGCCAGCAGTCCGTGGGGGGTGAACACTGAAGCTTTCTTT; cdr3_aa: CASSPWGVNTEAFF
v_call: TRBV7-2; clone_size: .; d_call: .; j_call: TRBJ2-2; cdr3_nt: TGTGCCAGCAGCTTTCAGGGAAGCCCCAACACCGGGGAGCTGTTTTTT; cdr3_aa: CASSFQGSPNTGELFF
v_call: TRBV6-1; clone_size: few; d_call: TRBD2; j_call: TRBJ2-2; cdr3_nt: TGTGCCAGCATCCGGACTAGGGGTTCCGGGGAGCTGTTTTTT; cdr3_aa: CASIRTRGSGELFF
v_call: TRBV6-5; clone_size: .; d_call: TRBD1; j_call: TRBJ1-4; cdr3_nt: TGTGCCAGCAGCCAGGGGGGTAATGAAAAACTGTTTTTT; cdr3_aa: CASSQGGNEKLFF
v_call: TRBV19; clone_size: .; d_call: .; j_call: TRBJ1-6; cdr3_nt: TGTGCCAGTAGCCAATTGGTGGGCAGCATGAATTCACCCCTCCACTTT; cdr3_aa: CASSQLVGSMNSPLHF
v_call: TRBV5-8; clone_size: .; d_call: TRBD1; j_call: TRBJ1-4; cdr3_nt: TGTGCCAGCAGCTTTGGACAGGGTGGGGAAAAACTGTTTTTT; cdr3_aa: CASSFGQGGEKLFF
v_call: TRBV28; clone_size: .; d_call: .; j_call: TRBJ1-4; cdr3_nt: TGTGCCAGCAGTGCGGGGGGGGGAACTAATGAAAAACTGTTTTTT; cdr3_aa: CASSAGGGTNEKLFF
v_call: TRBV7-6; clone_size: .; d_call: .; j_call: TRBJ2-7; cdr3_nt: TGTGCCAGCAGCTTTAATCAGGGGAGTGGCTACGAGCAGTACTTC; cdr3_aa: CASSFNQGSGYEQYF
v_call: TRBV28; clone_size: .; d_call: TRBD2; j_call: TRBJ2-1; cdr3_nt: TGTGCCAGCAGCCCTAGCGGGGGTTACAATGAGCAGTTCTTC; cdr3_aa: CASSPSGGYNEQFF
v_call: TRBV2; clone_size: few; d_call: .; j_call: TRBJ1-4; cdr3_nt: TGTGCCAGCAGTGAACTGGGGACTGCAACTAATGAAAAACTGTTTTTT; cdr3_aa: CASSELGTATNEKLFF
v_call: TRBV5-1; clone_size: .; d_call: .; j_call: TRBJ2-7; cdr3_nt: TGCGCCAGCAGCTTGGCCGCCCTGGACAGCTCCTACGAGCAGTACTTC; cdr3_aa: CASSLAALDSSYEQYF
v_call: TRBV9; clone_size: once; d_call: TRBD2; j_call: TRBJ2-7; cdr3_nt: TGTGCCAGCAGCGTAGAGCTAGCGGGAGCGTACGAGCAGTACTTC; cdr3_aa: CASSVELAGAYEQYF
v_call: TRBV7-2; clone_size: .; d_call: .; j_call: TRBJ1-5; cdr3_nt: TGTGCCAGCAGCTCCCAGGGAGGGAGTCAGCCCCAGCATTTT; cdr3_aa: CASSSQGGSQPQHF
v_call: TRBV19; clone_size: .; d_call: .; j_call: TRBJ2-7; cdr3_nt: TGTGCCAGTAGTATAGACGGTTCCTACGAGCAGTACTTC; cdr3_aa: CASSIDGSYEQYF
v_call: TRBV5-1; clone_size: once; d_call: TRBD1; j_call: TRBJ1-1; cdr3_nt: TGCGCCAGCAGCAAGTCCCGGGACAGGGGAGGCACTGAAGCTTTCTTT; cdr3_aa: CASSKSRDRGGTEAFF
v_call: TRBV18; clone_size: once; d_call: .; j_call: TRBJ1-1; cdr3_nt: TGTGCCAGCTCACCCGGACTGCACATGAACACTGAAGCTTTCTTT; cdr3_aa: CASSPGLHMNTEAFF
v_call: TRBV27; clone_size: .; d_call: TRBD1; j_call: TRBJ2-7; cdr3_nt: TGTGCCAGCAGTATCTACTCGGGACAGGGCTACGAGCAGTACTTC; cdr3_aa: CASSIYSGQGYEQYF
v_call: TRBV7-2; clone_size: .; d_call: TRBD2; j_call: TRBJ2-3; cdr3_nt: TGTGCCAGCAGCTCAGCGGGGGCTACGCAGTATTTT; cdr3_aa: CASSSAGATQYF
v_call: TRBV6-5; clone_size: few; d_call: TRBD1; j_call: TRBJ1-1; cdr3_nt: TGTGCCAGCAGGGGTGACAGGGTTGGATCCACTGAAGCTTTCTTT; cdr3_aa: CASRGDRVGSTEAFF
v_call: TRBV15; clone_size: .; d_call: .; j_call: TRBJ2-7; cdr3_nt: TGTGCCACCAGCCTGTCCTCCTTTCCGGCGGGTCCCTCCTACGAGCAGTACTTC; cdr3_aa: CATSLSSFPAGPSYEQYF
v_call: TRBV19; clone_size: .; d_call: .; j_call: TRBJ1-1; cdr3_nt: TGTGCCAGTACCCCAGGTGGGCTCTTGTATGCTTTCTTT; cdr3_aa: CASTPGGLLYAFF
v_call: TRBV5-1; clone_size: .; d_call: .; j_call: TRBJ2-3; cdr3_nt: TGCGCCAGCAGCTTGAGCACGAGAACAGATACGCAGTATTTT; cdr3_aa: CASSLSTRTDTQYF
v_call: TRBV7-9; clone_size: .; d_call: TRBD1; j_call: TRBJ1-3; cdr3_nt: TGTGCCAGCAGCCCAGGGACAGGCAACTCTGGAAACACCATATATTTT; cdr3_aa: CASSPGTGNSGNTIYF
v_call: TRBV9; clone_size: .; d_call: TRBD1; j_call: TRBJ2-1; cdr3_nt: TGTGCCAGCAGCTCCCGGGACAGGGGGAATGAGCAGTTCTTC; cdr3_aa: CASSSRDRGNEQFF
v_call: TRBV7-3; clone_size: .; d_call: .; j_call: TRBJ2-1; cdr3_nt: TGTGCCAGCAGCTTATACCAGGGTCCACTCAATGAGCAGTTCTTC; cdr3_aa: CASSLYQGPLNEQFF
v_call: TRBV28; clone_size: .; d_call: TRBD2; j_call: TRBJ2-7; cdr3_nt: TGTGCCAGCCGCACCAGCGGGACCTCCTACGAGCAGTACTTC; cdr3_aa: CASRTSGTSYEQYF
v_call: TRBV29-1; clone_size: .; d_call: .; j_call: TRBJ2-7; cdr3_nt: TGCAGCGTTGAAGTTGGGGCAGCCGGCCTAGGTTGGCAGTACTTC; cdr3_aa: CSVEVGAAGLGWQYF
v_call: TRBV27; clone_size: .; d_call: TRBD1; j_call: TRBJ1-1; cdr3_nt: TGTGCCAGCAGTACCCGGGACAGGGGAAGCACTGAAGCTTTCTTT; cdr3_aa: CASSTRDRGSTEAFF
v_call: TRBV29-1; clone_size: .; d_call: TRBD2; j_call: TRBJ2-1; cdr3_nt: TGCAGCGTTCGGCCGGGACTAGCGGGGGGGCCGAATGAGCAGTTCTTC; cdr3_aa: CSVRPGLAGGPNEQFF
v_call: TRBV4-3; clone_size: .; d_call: .; j_call: TRBJ1-4; cdr3_nt: TGCGCCAGCAGCCAACCAAGCCGCCTTGCAACTAATGAAAAACTGTTTTTT; cdr3_aa: CASSQPSRLATNEKLFF
v_call: TRBV9; clone_size: .; d_call: TRBD1; j_call: TRBJ2-5; cdr3_nt: TGTGCCAGCAGCGTAGCTACGGGACAGGGGGCTTTAGAGACCCAGTACTTC; cdr3_aa: CASSVATGQGALETQYF
v_call: TRBV6-6; clone_size: .; d_call: .; j_call: TRBJ2-5; cdr3_nt: TGTGCCAGCAGCCCCCGTAGCAGAGAGACCCAGTACTTC; cdr3_aa: CASSPRSRETQYF
v_call: TRBV4-3; clone_size: .; d_call: .; j_call: TRBJ2-6; cdr3_nt: TGCGCCAGCAGCCAAGAGCTTTACGGCTCTGGGGCCAACGTCCTGACTTTC; cdr3_aa: CASSQELYGSGANVLTF
v_call: TRBV10-3; clone_size: few; d_call: .; j_call: TRBJ2-7; cdr3_nt: TGTGCCATCAAGGCAGGGTCCTACGAGCAGTACTTC; cdr3_aa: CAIKAGSYEQYF
v_call: TRBV4-3; clone_size: .; d_call: .; j_call: TRBJ2-5; cdr3_nt: TGCGCCAGCAGCCAAGGTTGGCAGGGAGGGGGAGAGACCCAGTACTTC; cdr3_aa: CASSQGWQGGGETQYF
v_call: TRBV2; clone_size: .; d_call: TRBD1; j_call: TRBJ2-7; cdr3_nt: TGTGCCAGCAGCGCTAGACAGGGGGCGGTCCACGAGCAGTACTTC; cdr3_aa: CASSARQGAVHEQYF
v_call: TRBV19; clone_size: .; d_call: .; j_call: TRBJ2-1; cdr3_nt: TGTGCCAGTAGTCTCACCGGGACTGGGTACAATGAGCAGTTCTTC; cdr3_aa: CASSLTGTGYNEQFF
v_call: TRBV14; clone_size: .; d_call: TRBD2; j_call: TRBJ2-3; cdr3_nt: TGTGCCAGCAGATCCACGGCCGGGGGGAGCACAGATACGCAGTATTTT; cdr3_aa: CASRSTAGGSTDTQYF
v_call: TRBV6-1; clone_size: .; d_call: .; j_call: TRBJ1-4; cdr3_nt: TGTGCCAGCAGTGACCAGACTAAACTGTTTTTT; cdr3_aa: CASSDQTKLFF
v_call: TRBV18; clone_size: .; d_call: TRBD1; j_call: TRBJ2-1; cdr3_nt: TGTGCCAGCTCACCATTCCGGGACAGCTCCTACAATGAGCAGTTCTTC; cdr3_aa: CASSPFRDSSYNEQFF
v_call: TRBV28; clone_size: .; d_call: .; j_call: TRBJ1-2; cdr3_nt: TGTGCCAGCAGTTTAGGCCCCGAAGACTACACCTTC; cdr3_aa: CASSLGPEDYTF